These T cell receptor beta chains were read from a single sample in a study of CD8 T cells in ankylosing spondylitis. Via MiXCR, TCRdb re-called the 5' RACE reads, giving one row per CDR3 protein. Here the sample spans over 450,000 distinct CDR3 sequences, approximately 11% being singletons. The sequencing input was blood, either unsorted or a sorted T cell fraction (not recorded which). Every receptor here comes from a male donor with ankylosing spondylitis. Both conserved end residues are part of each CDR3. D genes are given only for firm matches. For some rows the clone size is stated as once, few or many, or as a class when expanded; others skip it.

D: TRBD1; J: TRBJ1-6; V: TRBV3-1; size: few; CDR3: CASSQTGASYNSPLHF; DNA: TGTGCCAGCAGCCAAACAGGGGCATCCTATAATTCACCCCTCCACTTT
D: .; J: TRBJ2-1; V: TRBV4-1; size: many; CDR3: CASSQDASPTNNEQFF; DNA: TGCGCCAGCAGCCAAGATGCCAGTCCTACGAACAATGAGCAGTTCTTC
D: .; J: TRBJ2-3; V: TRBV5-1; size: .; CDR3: CASSLQGGADTQYF; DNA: TGCGCCAGCAGCTTGCAGGGTGGCGCAGATACGCAGTATTTT
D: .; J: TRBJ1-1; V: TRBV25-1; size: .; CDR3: CASSPTTGRENTEAFF; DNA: TGTGCCAGCAGTCCCACCACGGGCCGGGAGAACACTGAAGCTTTCTTT
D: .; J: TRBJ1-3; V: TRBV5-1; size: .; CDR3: CASSSRGHGNTIYF; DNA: TGCGCCAGCAGCTCCCGTGGACACGGAAACACCATATATTTT
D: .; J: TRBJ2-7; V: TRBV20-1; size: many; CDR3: CSAISPTRRGSYEQYF; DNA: TGCAGTGCTATCTCTCCCACTAGGAGGGGATCCTACGAGCAGTACTTC
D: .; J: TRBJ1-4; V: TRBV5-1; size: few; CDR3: CASSSGRGMGEGEKLFF; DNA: TGCGCCAGCAGCTCGGGGCGTGGAATGGGAGAGGGTGAAAAACTGTTTTTT
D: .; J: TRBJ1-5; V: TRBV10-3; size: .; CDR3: CAISDTGILGFNQPQHF; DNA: TGTGCCATCAGTGATACAGGGATCTTAGGTTTCAATCAGCCCCAGCATTTT
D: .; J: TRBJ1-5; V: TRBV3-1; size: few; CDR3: CASSRGGDTSNQPQHF; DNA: TGTGCCAGCAGCCGCGGGGGGGACACTAGCAATCAGCCCCAGCATTTT
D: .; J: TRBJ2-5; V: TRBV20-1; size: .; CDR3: CSARDVGSGSETQYF; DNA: TGCAGTGCTAGAGATGTGGGGAGTGGGTCTGAGACCCAGTACTTC
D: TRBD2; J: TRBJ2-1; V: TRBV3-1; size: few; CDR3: CASSQDVTSGTYNEQFF; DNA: TGTGCCAGCAGCCAAGATGTGACTAGCGGGACCTACAATGAGCAGTTCTTC
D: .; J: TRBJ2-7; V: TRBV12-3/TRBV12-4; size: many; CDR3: CASSFGRGDYEQYF; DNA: TGTGCCAGCAGTTTCGGCAGGGGTGACTACGAGCAGTACTTC
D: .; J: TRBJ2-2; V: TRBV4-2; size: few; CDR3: CASSPSGGGRKTGELFF; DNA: TGTGCCAGCAGCCCAAGTGGGGGGGGCAGGAAGACCGGGGAGCTGTTTTTT
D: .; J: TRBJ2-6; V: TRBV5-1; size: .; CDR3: CASSPTFTGRDGSGANVLTF; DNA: TGCGCCAGCAGCCCGACCTTTACAGGGAGGGACGGCTCTGGGGCCAACGTCCTGACTTTC
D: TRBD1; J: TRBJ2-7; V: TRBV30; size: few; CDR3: CAWAPIQGAVGEQYF; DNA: TGTGCCTGGGCTCCGATACAGGGGGCAGTGGGGGAGCAGTACTTC
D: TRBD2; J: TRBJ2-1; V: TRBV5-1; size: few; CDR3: CASSLDGAALRGARFYNEQFF; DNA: TGCGCCAGCAGCTTGGACGGGGCGGCTTTGCGGGGGGCGAGGTTCTACAATGAGCAGTTCTTC
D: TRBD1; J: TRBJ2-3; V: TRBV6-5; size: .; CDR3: CASSYPKQGAIEDTQYF; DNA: TGTGCCAGCAGTTACCCGAAACAGGGGGCAATAGAAGATACGCAGTATTTT
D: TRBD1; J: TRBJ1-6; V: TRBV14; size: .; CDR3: CASSQEWTGVSPLHF; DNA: TGTGCCAGCAGCCAAGAATGGACAGGGGTCTCACCCCTCCACTTT
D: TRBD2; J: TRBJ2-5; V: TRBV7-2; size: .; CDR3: CASSPGLAGGPIGTQYF; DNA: TGTGCCAGCAGCCCCGGACTAGCGGGAGGGCCTATTGGGACCCAGTACTTC
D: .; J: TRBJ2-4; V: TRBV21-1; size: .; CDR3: CASSYPGQGDKNIQYF; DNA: TGTGCCAGCAGCTACCCGGGACAGGGGGACAAAAACATTCAGTACTTC
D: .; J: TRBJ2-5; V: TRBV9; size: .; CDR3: CASAASIQETQYF; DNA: TGTGCCAGCGCGGCGAGCATCCAAGAGACCCAGTACTTC
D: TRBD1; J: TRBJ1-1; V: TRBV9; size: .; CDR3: CASSPTPGQGAAFF; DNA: TGTGCCAGCAGCCCTACCCCGGGACAGGGGGCAGCTTTCTTT
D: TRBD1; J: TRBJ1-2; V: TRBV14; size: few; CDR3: CASSQPGTGANYGYTF; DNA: TGTGCCAGCAGCCAACCCGGGACAGGGGCTAACTATGGCTACACCTTC
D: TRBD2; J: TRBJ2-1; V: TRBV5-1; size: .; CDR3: CACSSGLAGYNEQFF; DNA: TGCGCCTGCAGCTCGGGACTAGCGGGGTACAATGAGCAGTTCTTC
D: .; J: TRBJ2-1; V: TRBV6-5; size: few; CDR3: CASSYSRRDTYNEQFF; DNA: TGTGCCAGCAGTTACTCGCGTCGGGATACCTACAATGAGCAGTTCTTC
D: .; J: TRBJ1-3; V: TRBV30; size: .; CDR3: CACTRATGNTIYF; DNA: TGTGCCTGCACTCGTGCAACGGGAAACACCATATATTTT
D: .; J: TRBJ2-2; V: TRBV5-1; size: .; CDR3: CASSLDVGPNTGELFF; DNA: TGCGCCAGCAGCTTGGACGTAGGGCCGAACACCGGGGAGCTGTTTTTT
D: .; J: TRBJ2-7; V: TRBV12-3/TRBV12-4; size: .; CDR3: CASSFVRNEQYF; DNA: TGTGCCAGCAGTTTCGTGAGGAACGAGCAGTACTTC
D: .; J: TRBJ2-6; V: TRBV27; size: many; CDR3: CASSLRRDSGANVLTF; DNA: TGTGCCAGCAGTTTAAGACGGGACTCTGGGGCCAACGTCCTGACTTTC
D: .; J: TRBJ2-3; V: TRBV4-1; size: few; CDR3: CASSQILDTQYF; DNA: TGCGCCAGCAGCCAGATCCTCGATACGCAGTATTTT
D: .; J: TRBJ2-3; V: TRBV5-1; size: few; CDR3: CASSRVRPSTDTQYF; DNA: TGCGCCAGCAGCCGGGTGCGACCGTCCACAGATACGCAGTATTTT
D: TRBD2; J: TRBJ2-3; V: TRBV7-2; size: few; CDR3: CASSLTSGGDTDTQYF; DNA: TGTGCCAGCAGCCTGACTAGCGGGGGGGACACAGATACGCAGTATTTT
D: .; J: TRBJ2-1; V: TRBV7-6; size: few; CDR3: CASSLGMDYNEQFF; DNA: TGTGCCAGCAGCTTGGGGATGGACTACAATGAGCAGTTCTTC
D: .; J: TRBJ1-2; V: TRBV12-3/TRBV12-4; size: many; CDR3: CASSLARVRAGLNYGYTF; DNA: TGTGCCAGCAGTTTAGCAAGGGTACGGGCGGGACTAAACTATGGCTACACCTTC
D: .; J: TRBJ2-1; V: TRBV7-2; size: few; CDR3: CASSLNSGNEQSF; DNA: TGTGCCAGCAGCTTGAACTCTGGCAATGAGCAGTCCTTC
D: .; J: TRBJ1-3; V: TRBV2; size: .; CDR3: CASSFLTPRASGNTIYF; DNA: TGTGCCAGCAGTTTTTTGACACCCCGAGCCTCTGGAAACACCATATATTTT
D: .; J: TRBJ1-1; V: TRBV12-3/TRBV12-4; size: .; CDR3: CASSFGRGPEAFF; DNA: TGTGCCAGCAGTTTCGGTAGGGGACCCGAAGCTTTCTTT
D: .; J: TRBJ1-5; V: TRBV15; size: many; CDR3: CATSRDPTGPQPQHF; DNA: TGTGCCACCAGCAGAGATCCAACAGGGCCTCAGCCCCAGCATTTT
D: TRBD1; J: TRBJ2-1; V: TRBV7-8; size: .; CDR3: CASSFRTPDRVHEQFF; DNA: TGTGCCAGCAGCTTCCGAACCCCGGACAGGGTTCATGAGCAGTTCTTC
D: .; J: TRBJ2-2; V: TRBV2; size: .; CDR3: CASSRGTGTGELFF; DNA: TGTGCCAGCAGTCGGGGTACGGGCACCGGGGAGCTGTTTTTT
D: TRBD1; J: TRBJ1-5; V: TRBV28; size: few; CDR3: CASTNPGQGNQPQHF; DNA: TGTGCCAGCACCAATCCGGGACAGGGGAATCAGCCCCAGCATTTT
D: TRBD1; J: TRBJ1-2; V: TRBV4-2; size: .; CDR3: CASSQDRATGVNYGYTF; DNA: TGTGCCAGCAGCCAAGATAGGGCGACAGGGGTGAACTATGGCTACACCTTC
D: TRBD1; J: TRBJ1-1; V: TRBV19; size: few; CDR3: CASSSSSGGNTEAFF; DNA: TGTGCCAGTAGTAGCTCCTCAGGGGGCAACACTGAAGCTTTCTTT